This entry is about one T cell receptor (beta chain). Its antigen is undetermined. This PCR relied on a set of 60 Vbeta primers and 13 Jbeta primers. Profiled with immunoSEQ multiplex PCR; TCRdb holds only in-frame clones, not every one. Among 130,000 to 150,000 clones listed, 74% were seen once. CDR3 size: 17 residues. CDR1 is SQVTM, CDR2 ANQGSEA, per germline. The V segment lost 5 bases and the J segment 5 bases; nucleotides outside the gene matches: 14. The donors (healthy individuals) were bone marrow donors. This entry is derived from a study of cytomegalovirus exposure and HLA in healthy donors. Turning to the study itself: When 398 donors were genotyped, roughly 82% of them were found to fall in the Caucasian-associated ancestry cluster. Notes on the study in general: Reports described diagnosis of cytomegalovirus status by the classifier as highly specific and sensitive. Across donors, presence/absence analyses took sequencing depth to be roughly uniform.

The sequenced sample consisted of PBMCs. This chain joins TRBV29-1 and TRBJ2-7; 14 bases line up with TRBD2. This clonotype originated in a man between 18 and 35 years old in good health and CMV-seropositive. The chain's CDR3 is CSVTGTSGSSRPHEQYF. CDR3 sequence (DNA): TGCAGCGTTACGGGGACTAGCGGGAGTTCCCGCCCCCACGAGCAGTACTTC.